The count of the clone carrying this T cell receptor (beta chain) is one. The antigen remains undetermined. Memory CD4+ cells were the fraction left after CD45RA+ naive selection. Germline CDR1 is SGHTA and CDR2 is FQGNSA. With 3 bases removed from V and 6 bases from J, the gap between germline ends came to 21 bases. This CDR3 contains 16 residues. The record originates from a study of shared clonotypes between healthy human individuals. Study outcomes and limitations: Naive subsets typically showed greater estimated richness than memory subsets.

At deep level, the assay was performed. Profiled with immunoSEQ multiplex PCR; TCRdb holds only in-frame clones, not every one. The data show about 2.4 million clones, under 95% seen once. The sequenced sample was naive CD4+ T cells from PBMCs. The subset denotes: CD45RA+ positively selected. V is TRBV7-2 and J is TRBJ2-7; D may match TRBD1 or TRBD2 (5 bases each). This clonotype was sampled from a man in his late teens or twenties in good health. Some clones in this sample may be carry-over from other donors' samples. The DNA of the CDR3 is TGTGCCAGCAGCTTCCATTTAGGGGACCAAGCTTCCGAGCAGTACTTC. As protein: CASSFHLGDQASEQYF.